Listed below are T cell receptor beta chains from one sample, sequenced in a study of T cells in tumors after PD-1 blockade. Profiling relied on immunoSEQ multiplex PCR, and the TCRdb table lists in-frame clones only, not all of them. The sample has over 30,000 clones, roughly 73% seen once. This material consisted of PBMCs, taken before anti-PD-1 treatment. The receptors were gathered from a human donor with basal cell carcinoma. Both conserved end residues are part of each CDR3. The D gene is left open where the match is weak. Some rows mark clone size as missing; the rest say once, few, many or name a class of expanded clone.

length: 14; D: -; size: -; V: TRBV5-1; J: TRBJ1-1; CDR3: CASSSQGSNTEAFF; DNA: TGCGCCAGCAGTTCTCAGGGATCGAACACTGAAGCTTTCTTT
length: 14; D: TRBD1; size: -; V: TRBV6-2/TRBV6-3; J: TRBJ2-5; CDR3: CASSGDSFYETQYF; DNA: TGTGCCAGCAGTGGGGACAGCTTTTACGAGACCCAGTACTTC
length: 17; D: -; size: -; V: TRBV21-1; J: TRBJ2-1; CDR3: CASSPRRGGWPYNEQFF; DNA: TGTGCCAGCAGCCCCCGACGGGGCGGTTGGCCCTACAATGAGCAGTTCTTC
length: 17; D: -; size: -; V: TRBV15; J: TRBJ2-6; CDR3: CATLAGQSFSGANVLTF; DNA: TGTGCCACCTTGGCGGGACAGTCTTTTTCTGGGGCCAACGTCCTGACTTTC
length: 12; D: -; size: -; V: TRBV5-1; J: TRBJ2-2; CDR3: CASSLGPGELFF; DNA: TGCGCCAGCAGCTTGGGTCCCGGGGAGCTGTTTTTT
length: 17; D: TRBD2; size: few; V: TRBV6-1; J: TRBJ2-5; CDR3: CASSEKLGLAGGETQYF; DNA: TGTGCCAGCAGTGAAAAATTGGGACTAGCGGGAGGGGAGACCCAGTACTTC
length: 18; D: TRBD1; size: -; V: TRBV5-1; J: TRBJ1-1; CDR3: CASSAPLTGGVINTEAFF; DNA: TGCGCCAGCAGCGCGCCGCTAACAGGGGGCGTTATTAACACTGAAGCTTTCTTT
length: 14; D: -; size: few; V: TRBV6-2/TRBV6-3; J: TRBJ2-7; CDR3: CASSYRQNSYEQYF; DNA: TGTGCCAGCAGTTACCGGCAGAACTCCTACGAGCAGTACTTC
length: 13; D: TRBD1; size: -; V: TRBV6-5; J: TRBJ1-4; CDR3: CATLRTGDEKLFF; DNA: TGTGCCACCCTTCGGACAGGGGATGAAAAACTGTTTTTT
length: 13; D: TRBD1; size: -; V: TRBV18; J: TRBJ2-1; CDR3: CATTGQGYNEQFF; DNA: TGTGCCACCACGGGACAGGGTTACAATGAGCAGTTCTTC
length: 15; D: -; size: once; V: TRBV27; J: TRBJ2-1; CDR3: CASSLGTLKKNEQFF; DNA: TGTGCCAGCAGTTTAGGGACCTTGAAGAAGAATGAGCAGTTCTTC
length: 13; D: TRBD1; size: -; V: TRBV6-5; J: TRBJ1-1; CDR3: CASSAQGATEAFF; DNA: TGTGCCAGCAGCGCACAGGGGGCCACTGAAGCTTTCTTT
length: 17; D: TRBD2; size: -; V: TRBV24-1; J: TRBJ2-3; CDR3: CATSDRTSGGAGDTQYF; DNA: TGTGCCACCAGTGACCGTACTAGCGGGGGGGCCGGAGATACGCAGTATTTT
length: 13; D: -; size: -; V: TRBV30; J: TRBJ1-5; CDR3: CAWSVGPSLSQHF; DNA: TGTGCCTGGAGTGTGGGCCCTTCACTGTCCCAGCATTTT
length: 10; D: -; size: -; V: TRBV19; J: TRBJ1-2; CDR3: CAGLRGGYTF; DNA: TGTGCCGGACTTAGAGGTGGCTACACCTTC
length: 14; D: TRBD1; size: -; V: TRBV6-5; J: TRBJ2-3; CDR3: CASSSDRVTDTQYF; DNA: TGTGCCAGCAGTAGCGACAGGGTCACAGATACGCAGTATTTT
length: 15; D: TRBD1; size: -; V: TRBV18; J: TRBJ1-1; CDR3: CASSTYTGTGELAFF; DNA: TGTGCCAGCTCAACTTATACCGGGACAGGGGAGTTAGCTTTCTTT
length: 15; D: -; size: -; V: TRBV11-3; J: TRBJ2-1; CDR3: CASSRIDRNYNEQFF; DNA: TGTGCCAGCAGCCGCATCGACAGAAACTACAATGAGCAGTTCTTC
length: 10; D: -; size: -; V: TRBV6-6; J: TRBJ1-2; CDR3: CEWGGRGYTF; DNA: TGCGAGTGGGGGGGGCGAGGCTACACCTTC
length: 13; D: TRBD1; size: once; V: TRBV27; J: TRBJ1-1; CDR3: CASSWTGRTEAFF; DNA: TGTGCCAGCAGTTGGACAGGGCGGACTGAAGCTTTCTTT